The 22 T cell receptor beta chains below were found in one sample sequenced in a study of T cells after yellow fever vaccination. TCRdb reprocessed the 5' RACE reads with MiXCR, giving one entry per CDR3 protein. The sample consists of 200,000 to 250,000 distinct CDR3 sequences, approximately 3.3% of them appearing once. Sample: CD4+ T cells sorted from PBMCs, taken 10 days after the yellow fever booster vaccination. These TCRs come from a man aged 18 to 29 who received the YFV17D yellow fever vaccine.

The chain combines TRBV20-1 with TRBJ1-2, with D possibly TRBD1 on 6 matching bases. Germline V gives CDR1 DFQATT, CDR2 SNEGSKA (reference sequence). This CDR3 spans 12 amino acids. V was shortened by 3 bases and J by 8 bases, with 13 bases between the two germline ends. CDR3 DNA sequence: TGCAGTGCTAGGCCAGGGGTTCGAGGCTACACCTTC. Protein: CSARPGVRGYTF.

The chain employs TRBV6-1 and TRBJ1-2, with a tentative D call TRBD1 (6 bases). Per germline, CDR1 MNHNS and CDR2 SASEGT. The CDR3 is 14 amino acids. Deletions cut 3 bases from V and 2 bases from J, with 10 bases between. CDR3 DNA sequence: TGTGCCAGCAGTGATAACAGGGCCAACTATGGCTACACCTTC. Translated, it gives CASSDNRANYGYTF.

V is TRBV3-1 and J is TRBJ1-2, with D unclear. Germline V lookup: CDR1 LGHDT, CDR2 YNNKEL (reference sequence). There are 14 residues in the CDR3. Between the trimmed V and J ends, which lost 0 bases and 8 bases, there was a span of 13 bases. The CDR3 loop is CASSQDRSSWGYTF. The CDR3 nucleotides read TGTGCCAGCAGCCAAGATCGCTCTTCTTGGGGCTACACCTTC.

This clonotype occurred a few times. The J gene is TRBJ1-1, the V gene TRBV5-6; D possibly corresponds to TRBD1 (6 bases). In germline, CDR1 is SGHDT, CDR2 YYEEEE. With 3 bases removed from V and 0 bases from J, the gap between germline ends came to 12 bases. This CDR3 has 15 amino acids. The CDR3 DNA is TGTGCCAGCAGCTCGGGGGCCTTCATGAACACTGAAGCTTTCTTT. Translated, it gives CASSSGAFMNTEAFF.

The chain uses TRBV20-1 and TRBJ1-5; perhaps TRBD1 as D (6 bases). This CDR3 region has 15 residues. Germline CDR1 and CDR2: DFQATT and SNEGSKA (reference sequence). V was pared by 2 bases and J by 3 bases, with 14 bases between. This CDR3 is CSARPGAGPNQPQHF. For the CDR3, the DNA is TGCAGTGCTAGACCGGGGGCGGGGCCCAATCAGCCCCAGCATTTT.

This clonotype was seen only a few times. The chain has TRBV20-1 and TRBJ2-1, with TRBD1 identical over 9 bases. The V and J ends lost 3 bases and 6 bases, in that order; junction bases with no gene match: 9. Germline values: CDR1 DFQATT, CDR2 SNEGSKA (reference sequence). CDR3 length equals 15 residues. The chain's CDR3 is CSASSPGQGSNEQFF. CDR3 nucleotide sequence: TGCAGTGCTAGTTCCCCGGGACAGGGTTCCAATGAGCAGTTCTTC.

This clonotype was seen more than once but under ten times. The chain carries TRBV2 and TRBJ1-6; no definite D call. The CDR3 has 15 amino acids. V was trimmed by 2 bases and J by 6 bases, leaving 11 bases between them. Germline V CDR1 and CDR2: SNHLY, FYNNEI. The CDR3 bases are TGTGCCAGCAGTGAAATGGAAGCACCTAATTCACCCCTCCACTTT. Translation gives CASSEMEAPNSPLHF.

The V call is TRBV30, the J call TRBJ2-3, with D unclear. Germline loops: CDR1 GTSNPN, CDR2 SVGIG (reference sequence). V was shortened by 1 base and J by 1 base, with 6 bases between the two germline ends. The CDR3 contains 13 residues. The CDR3 here is CAWSGLGTDTQYF. In DNA, the CDR3 is TGTGCCTGGAGTGGCCTAGGCACAGATACGCAGTATTTT.

The table lists this clonotype with many counts. The chain couples TRBV2 to TRBJ1-1; no reliable D call. V lost 7 bases and J lost 2, with 14 bases in between. Per the germline V gene, CDR1 is SNHLY and CDR2 is FYNNEI. The CDR3 totals 14 residues. The CDR3: CASNRVGGNTEAFF. CDR3 DNA: TGTGCCAGCAATAGAGTAGGAGGAAACACTGAAGCTTTCTTT.

The V gene is TRBV7-2, the J gene TRBJ2-1; D gene unclear. The CDR3 extends over 14 amino acids. V was pared by 2 bases and J by 5 bases, with 10 bases between. Germline CDR1 SGHTA, CDR2 FQGNSA. CDR3 residues: CASSLNPRNNEQFF. The CDR3 coding sequence is TGTGCCAGCAGCTTAAACCCCCGCAACAATGAGCAGTTCTTC. Full variable domain (remainder filled in from reference TRBV7-2 and TRBJ2-1): GAGVSQSPSNKVTEKGKDVELRCDPISGHTALYWYRQSLGQGLEFLIYFQGNSAPDKSGLPSDRFSAERTGGSVSTLTIQRTQQEDSAVYLCASSLNPRNNEQFFGPGTRLTVL.

This clonotype was picked up many times. The chain has TRBV5-5 and TRBJ2-7; the D is unclear. The CDR3 extends over 13 amino acids. Between the trimmed V and J ends, which lost 0 bases and 3 bases, there was a span of 7 bases. Germline CDR1 reads SGHKS; CDR2 reads YYEKEE (reference sequence). CDR3 region: CASSLEAVYEQYF. The CDR3 DNA sequence: TGTGCCAGCAGCTTGGAAGCAGTCTACGAGCAGTACTTC.

In this sample, this clonotype turned up many times. The chain links TRBV24-1 to TRBJ2-1; 8 bases are shared with TRBD1. The CDR3 has 14 residues. V shed 12 bases, J shed 4 bases, and the junction held 10 bases outside the gene matches. Germline assignment: CDR1 KGHDR and CDR2 SFDVKD. The chain's CDR3 is CAASRRQGYNEQFF. Written as DNA, the CDR3 is TGTGCCGCCTCAAGACGACAGGGGTACAATGAGCAGTTCTTC.

The table lists this clonotype with many counts. The J gene is TRBJ2-1, the V gene TRBV6-6; D remains unclear. The germline V gene encodes CDR1 MNHNY and CDR2 SVGAGI (reference sequence). CDR3 length: 15 residues. V lost 7 bases and J lost 4, with 17 bases in between. CDR3 DNA sequence: TGTGCCAGCAAGGCGGCTCCTTTTAGGTACAATGAGCAGTTCTTC. Its translation is CASKAAPFRYNEQFF.

This clonotype occurred many times. The genes are TRBV5-1 and TRBJ2-1; 14 nucleotides match TRBD2. The CDR3 runs to 16 residues. Per germline, CDR1 SGHRS and CDR2 YFSETQ. Trimming took 4 bases from V and 6 from J; bases not matched to a gene: 6. This CDR3 is CASSLPTSGGVNEQFF. Written as DNA, the CDR3 is TGCGCCAGCAGCCTCCCGACTAGCGGGGGGGTCAATGAGCAGTTCTTC.

This clonotype was picked up many times. The J gene is TRBJ2-2, the V gene TRBV3-1; 13 bases are a match to TRBD2. The CDR3 has 17 amino acids. Trimming at V came to 4 bases and at J to 6 bases, leaving 8 bases not matched to a gene. Germline V lookup: CDR1 LGHDT, CDR2 YNNKEL (reference sequence). The CDR3 loop is CASSPGLAGYWPGELFF. In DNA form, the CDR3 reads TGTGCCAGCAGCCCGGGACTAGCGGGGTATTGGCCCGGGGAGCTGTTTTTT.

In this sample, this clonotype turned up many times. This rearrangement joins TRBV7-4 to TRBJ1-5; 7 bases match TRBD1. Trimming cost V 2 bases and J 0 bases; bases outside gene matches: 13. This CDR3 has 19 residues. Germline values: CDR1 SGHVT, CDR2 SQSDAQ. Here the CDR3 reads CASSLNTGQWIHSNQPQHF. The CDR3 nucleotides are TGTGCCAGCAGCTTAAATACGGGACAGTGGATTCATAGCAATCAGCCCCAGCATTTT.

The sample holds a few counts of this clonotype. This rearrangement joins TRBV20-1 to TRBJ2-2; D gene uncertain. The germline V gene has CDR1 DFQATT and CDR2 SNEGSKA (reference sequence). There are 15 residues in the CDR3. V was clipped by 5 bases and J by 1 base, with 14 bases between them. The CDR3 DNA reads as TGCAGTGCTGTAGACCGCCTTAAGAACACCGGGGAGCTGTTTTTT. Amino acids: CSAVDRLKNTGELFF.

The chain is built from TRBV4-3 and TRBJ2-1; 15 bases are a match to TRBD2. With 4 bases clipped from V and 2 bases from J, the junction kept 21 bases outside the gene matches. Looked up from germline, CDR1 is LGHNA and CDR2 is YSLEER. The CDR3 is made up of 23 amino acids. The CDR3 loop is CASSRFAPVGTSGGPTTYNEQFF. The CDR3 DNA reads TGCGCCAGCAGCCGGTTTGCCCCGGTGGGGACTAGCGGGGGGCCTACTACCTACAATGAGCAGTTCTTC.

In this sample, this clonotype turned up a few times. The chain joins TRBV7-9 to TRBJ1-1; 7 bases fit TRBD1. V was pared by 7 bases and J by 0 bases, with 8 bases of the junction left unmatched. Germline V gene data show CDR1 as SEHNR and CDR2 as FQNEAQ (reference sequence). The CDR3 runs 15 residues. CDR3 sequence reads: CASNSWGQMNTEAFF. The CDR3 nucleotides are TGTGCCAGCAACAGTTGGGGACAGATGAACACTGAAGCTTTCTTT.

This clonotype has a count of ten or more. This rearrangement joins TRBV5-1 to TRBJ2-3; possibly TRBD2 for D (5 bases). This CDR3 has 16 amino acids. Germline CDR1 SGHRS, CDR2 YFSETQ. V was shortened by 0 bases and J by 5 bases, with 16 bases between the two germline ends. The CDR3 DNA reads as TGCGCCAGCAGCTTGGCCTTCTCGGGGTATGGAGATACGCAGTATTTT. This sequence encodes CASSLAFSGYGDTQYF.

This clonotype appeared many times. The chain couples TRBV6-2 or TRBV6-3 to TRBJ2-5, with TRBD1 matching 7 bases. The trim removed 4 bases at V and 6 bases at J, leaving 5 bases unmatched. The V gene's germline CDR1 is MNHEY and CDR2 SVGEGT. The CDR3 is made up of 13 amino acids. This chain's CDR3 is CASSSQGWKTQYF. The CDR3 bases are TGTGCCAGCAGTTCACAGGGGTGGAAGACCCAGTACTTC.

This rearrangement joins TRBV20-1 to TRBJ2-5, with D unclear. This CDR3 spans 14 amino acids. Per germline, CDR1 DFQATT and CDR2 SNEGSKA (reference sequence). Trimming pared 1 base from V and 2 bases from J, leaving 11 bases between. This chain's CDR3 is CSARVYSVQETQYF. Written as DNA, the CDR3 is TGCAGTGCTAGAGTTTATTCTGTACAAGAGACCCAGTACTTC.